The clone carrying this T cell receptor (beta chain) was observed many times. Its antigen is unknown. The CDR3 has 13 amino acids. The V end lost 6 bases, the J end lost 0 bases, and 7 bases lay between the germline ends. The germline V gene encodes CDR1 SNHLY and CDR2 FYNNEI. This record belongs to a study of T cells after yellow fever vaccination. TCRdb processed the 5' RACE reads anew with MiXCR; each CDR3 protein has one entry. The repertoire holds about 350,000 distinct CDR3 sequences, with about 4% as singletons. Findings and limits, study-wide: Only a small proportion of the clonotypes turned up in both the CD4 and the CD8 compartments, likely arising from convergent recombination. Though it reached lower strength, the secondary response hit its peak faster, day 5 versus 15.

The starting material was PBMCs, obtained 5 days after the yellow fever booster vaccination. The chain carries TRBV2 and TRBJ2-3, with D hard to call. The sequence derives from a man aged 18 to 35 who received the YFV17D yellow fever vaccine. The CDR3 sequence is CASRSTSTDTQYF. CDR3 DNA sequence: TGTGCCAGCAGGTCAACTAGCACAGATACGCAGTATTTT.